This is a list of T cell receptor beta chains from one sample in a study of T cell repertoires in ileal Crohn's disease. Measured with immunoSEQ multiplex PCR; TCRdb has only the in-frame clones, and not every one. The sample contains roughly 3,100 clones, roughly 77% of which appear only once. Sequencing was performed on ileal tissue. The receptors derive from an adult with Crohn's disease. The CDR3 runs from the conserved cysteine through the conserved F or W. A D gene is named only where the DNA matches it firmly. Only part of the rows carry a size: once, few, many, or a class if the clone is expanded.

size: .; J: TRBJ1-3; D: .; V: TRBV7-2; CDR3: CASSFKGRFGNTIYF; DNA: TGTGCCAGCAGCTTTAAGGGGCGCTTTGGAAACACCATATATTTT
size: .; J: TRBJ1-4; D: .; V: TRBV5-1; CDR3: CASSLGGRGGEKLFF; DNA: TGCGCCAGCAGCTTGGGAGGCAGGGGAGGTGAAAAACTGTTTTTT
size: .; J: TRBJ2-1; D: .; V: TRBV19; CDR3: CASTRGGQGNEQFF; DNA: TGTGCCAGTACCAGGGGGGGGCAGGGCAATGAGCAGTTCTTC
size: .; J: TRBJ1-2; D: TRBD1; V: TRBV18; CDR3: CASSPGQGNYGYTF; DNA: TGTGCCAGCTCCCCCGGACAGGGTAACTATGGCTACACCTTC
size: .; J: TRBJ2-3; D: .; V: TRBV9; CDR3: CASSVVVDADTQYF; DNA: TGTGCCAGCAGCGTAGTAGTGGATGCAGATACGCAGTATTTT
size: .; J: TRBJ2-6; D: .; V: TRBV2; CDR3: CASGGSGANVLTF; DNA: TGTGCCAGCGGGGGGTCTGGGGCCAACGTCCTGACTTTC
size: once; J: TRBJ1-2; D: TRBD1; V: TRBV4-1; CDR3: CASSQSGGTDNYGYTF; DNA: TGCGCCAGCAGCCAATCCGGGGGGACAGACAACTATGGCTACACCTTC
size: .; J: TRBJ2-7; D: .; V: TRBV5-3; CDR3: CASSPGQSFYEQYF; DNA: TGTGCCAGCAGCCCGGGACAAAGCTTCTACGAGCAGTACTTC
size: .; J: TRBJ2-5; D: .; V: TRBV9; CDR3: CASSVEGIPGQTQYF; DNA: TGTGCCAGCAGCGTAGAGGGGATTCCTGGGCAGACCCAGTACTTC
size: .; J: TRBJ2-1; D: TRBD2; V: TRBV29-1; CDR3: CSGGLAGLNEQFF; DNA: TGCAGCGGCGGACTAGCGGGCCTCAATGAGCAGTTCTTC
size: .; J: TRBJ2-7; D: TRBD2; V: TRBV6-1; CDR3: CASSWSGGEQYF; DNA: TGTGCCAGCAGTTGGTCGGGGGGCGAGCAGTACTTC
size: .; J: TRBJ2-5; D: .; V: TRBV30; CDR3: CAWSVQTTQETQYF; DNA: TGTGCCTGGAGTGTTCAGACAACGCAAGAGACCCAGTACTTC
size: .; J: TRBJ1-6; D: TRBD1; V: TRBV18; CDR3: CASSNQGARLHF; DNA: TGTGCCAGCTCAAATCAGGGGGCCCGGCTCCACTTT
size: .; J: TRBJ2-5; D: TRBD2; V: TRBV7-3; CDR3: CASSLGGGPQETQYF; DNA: TGTGCCAGCAGCTTAGGGGGAGGGCCGCAAGAGACCCAGTACTTC
size: .; J: TRBJ2-1; D: .; V: TRBV7-9; CDR3: CASSTSTSGFYNEQFF; DNA: .
size: .; J: TRBJ2-1; D: TRBD2; V: TRBV5-1; CDR3: CASRWTSGSPAGNEQFF; DNA: TGCGCCAGCAGATGGACTAGCGGGAGCCCCGCCGGCAATGAGCAGTTCTTC
size: .; J: TRBJ2-7; D: TRBD2; V: TRBV7-3; CDR3: CASSSSGSYEQYF; DNA: TGTGCCAGCAGCTCTAGCGGGAGTTACGAGCAGTACTTC
size: .; J: TRBJ2-2; D: .; V: TRBV11-3; CDR3: CASSLAGANTGELFF; DNA: TGTGCCAGCAGCTTAGCGGGAGCGAACACCGGGGAGCTGTTTTTT
size: .; J: TRBJ2-7; D: .; V: TRBV7-2; CDR3: CASSRLRGGKSSYEQYF; DNA: TGTGCCAGCAGCAGACTGAGGGGGGGTAAGAGCTCCTACGAGCAGTACTTC
size: .; J: TRBJ2-7; D: .; V: TRBV7-9; CDR3: CASSPPGQTYEQYF; DNA: TGTGCCAGCAGCCCGCCGGGACAAACCTACGAGCAGTACTTC
size: .; J: TRBJ2-7; D: .; V: TRBV9; CDR3: CASSPGGYEQYF; DNA: TGTGCCAGCAGCCCCGGAGGGTACGAGCAGTACTTC
size: .; J: TRBJ1-3; D: .; V: TRBV5-1; CDR3: CASSAGQSSGNTIYF; DNA: TGCGCCAGCAGCGCCGGACAGTCATCTGGAAACACCATATATTTT
size: .; J: TRBJ2-7; D: .; V: TRBV18; CDR3: CASSPRRGGEQYF; DNA: TGTGCCAGCTCACCACGCAGGGGCGGCGAGCAGTACTTC
size: .; J: TRBJ1-2; D: TRBD1; V: TRBV6-5; CDR3: CASSSGGEGYTF; DNA: TGTGCCAGCAGTTCAGGGGGGGAAGGCTACACCTTC
size: .; J: TRBJ2-7; D: TRBD2; V: TRBV2; CDR3: CASSGGLAGGGEQYF; DNA: TGTGCCAGCAGTGGAGGACTAGCGGGAGGGGGAGAGCAGTACTTC
size: few; J: TRBJ2-3; D: TRBD1; V: TRBV9; CDR3: CASSVGGGQGSDTQYF; DNA: TGTGCCAGCAGCGTAGGCGGCGGACAGGGATCAGATACGCAGTATTTT
size: .; J: TRBJ1-3; D: .; V: TRBV13; CDR3: CASSQRPAGAGWRNTIYF; DNA: TGTGCCAGCAGCCAGCGGCCCGCCGGGGCGGGATGGCGAAACACCATATATTTT
size: .; J: TRBJ1-5; D: TRBD1; V: TRBV19; CDR3: CASSRGQQPQHF; DNA: TGTGCCAGTAGCAGGGGGCAACAGCCCCAGCATTTT
size: .; J: TRBJ1-1; D: TRBD1; V: TRBV5-3; CDR3: CARSLQGATEAFF; DNA: TGTGCCAGAAGCTTGCAGGGGGCCACTGAAGCTTTCTTT
size: .; J: TRBJ2-1; D: TRBD2; V: TRBV11-3; CDR3: CASATSGNEQFF; DNA: TGTGCCAGCGCCACTAGCGGGAATGAGCAGTTCTTC
size: .; J: TRBJ2-7; D: TRBD2; V: TRBV7-2; CDR3: CASSLPLLAGFPYEQYF; DNA: TGTGCCAGCAGCTTACCCCTACTAGCGGGTTTTCCCTACGAGCAGTACTTC
size: few; J: TRBJ2-7; D: TRBD1; V: TRBV19; CDR3: CASAAAGTGVYEQYF; DNA: TGTGCCAGTGCAGCGGCCGGGACAGGGGTCTACGAGCAGTACTTC
size: .; J: TRBJ1-3; D: .; V: TRBV25-1; CDR3: CASREAGLGNTIYF; DNA: TGTGCCAGCAGGGAGGCAGGGTTAGGAAACACCATATATTTT
size: .; J: TRBJ1-2; D: TRBD1; V: TRBV6-5; CDR3: CASSYQGGDTNYGYTF; DNA: TGTGCCAGCAGTTACCAGGGGGGAGATACTAACTATGGCTACACCTTC
size: .; J: TRBJ2-2; D: TRBD2; V: TRBV7-3; CDR3: CASSLGRGDTGELFF; DNA: TGTGCCAGCAGCTTAGGCCGGGGGGACACCGGGGAGCTGTTTTTT